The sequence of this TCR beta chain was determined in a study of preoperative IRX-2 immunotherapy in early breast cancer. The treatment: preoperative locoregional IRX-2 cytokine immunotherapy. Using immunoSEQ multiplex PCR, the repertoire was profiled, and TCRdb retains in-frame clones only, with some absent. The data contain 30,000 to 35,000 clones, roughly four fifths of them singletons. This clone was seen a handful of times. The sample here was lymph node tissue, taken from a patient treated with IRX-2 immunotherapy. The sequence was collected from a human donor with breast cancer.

The CDR3 DNA reads TGTGCCAGCAGCCTAGGACAGGGGGCAGTCTATGGCTACACCTTC. Amino acids: CASSLGQGAVYGYTF. The chain combines TRBV11-3 with TRBJ1-2; 11 nucleotides agree with TRBD1. This CDR3 region has 15 residues. J gave up 4 bases and V 5 bases, and 6 bases lay outside the gene matches. Germline V lookup: CDR1 SGHNT, CDR2 YENEEA. The full variable domain, in which reference TRBV11-3 and TRBJ1-2 provide the parts outside the CDR3, is EAGVVQSPRYKIIEKKQPVAFWCNPISGHNTLYWYLQNLGQGPELLIRYENEEAVDDSQLPKDRFSAERLKGVDSTLKIQPAELGDSAVYLCASSLGQGAVYGYTFGSGTRLTVV.